The table lists the clone carrying this TCR beta chain with a count of one. It was RNA transcripts that yielded the amplified TCR beta CDR3 regions. First-round RT-PCR targeting the TCR CDR3 was performed with the HTBI primer set. TCRdb reprocessed the multiplex PCR reads with MiXCR, giving one entry per CDR3 protein. The table includes a few hundred thousand distinct CDR3 sequences, just over 45% detected once. The data belong to a study of T cells in Graves' hyperthyroidism and ophthalmopathy. The ends were cut back, 5 bases at V and 4 bases at J, with 18 bases in the middle. The CDR3 sequence is 15 residues long. From germline, CDR1 is SGHTA and CDR2 FQGTGA.

The genes are TRBV7-3 and TRBJ2-7; maybe TRBD2 (6 bases). The source is a young woman with Graves' hyperthyroidism. Sequencing was performed on peripheral blood or thyroid tissue (not recorded which). In DNA form, the CDR3 reads TGTGCCAGCAGCCCCTCGGGCGGGAACACGTACGAGCAGTACTTC. Its translation is CASSPSGGNTYEQYF.